This T cell receptor beta chain is drawn from a study of OX40 agonist ivuxolimab in advanced cancers. The table lists this clone with a few counts. V dropped 0 bases and J dropped 6 bases, with 8 bases sitting between them. CDR1 MNHNY and CDR2 SVGAGI come from the germline V gene (reference sequence). CDR3 length: 13 amino acids. Generated by immunoSEQ multiplex PCR, the TCRdb table keeps only in-frame clones and is missing some. The sample consists of some 100,000 clones, 84% of them appearing once. The receptor was isolated from an adult with an advanced solid tumor such as melanoma, head and neck, liver or kidney cancer. The V gene is TRBV6-6, the J gene TRBJ1-2; D gene unclear. The sample in question was CD4+ or CD8+ T cells sorted from blood, obtained in a trial of the OX40 agonist ivuxolimab. The CDR3 DNA follows: TGTGCCAGCAGTTACTCGTGGAGCGATGGCTACACCTTC. Amino acid sequence: CASSYSWSDGYTF.